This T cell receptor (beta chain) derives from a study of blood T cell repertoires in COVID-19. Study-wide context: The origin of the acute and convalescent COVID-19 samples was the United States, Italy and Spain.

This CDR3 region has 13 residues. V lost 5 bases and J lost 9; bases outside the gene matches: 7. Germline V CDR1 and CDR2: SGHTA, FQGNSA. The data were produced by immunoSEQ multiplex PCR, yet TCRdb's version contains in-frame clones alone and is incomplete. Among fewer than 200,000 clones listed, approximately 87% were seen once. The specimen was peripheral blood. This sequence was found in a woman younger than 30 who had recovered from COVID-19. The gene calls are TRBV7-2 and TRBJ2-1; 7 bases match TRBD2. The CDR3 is CASSPGGLGEQFF. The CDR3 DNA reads TGTGCCAGCAGCCCGGGGGGTTTGGGTGAGCAGTTCTTC.